This is a list of T cell receptor beta chains from one sample in a study of cytomegalovirus exposure and HLA in healthy donors. Here immunoSEQ multiplex PCR was the method, and the copy in TCRdb shows in-frame clones only, minus some. The sample holds over 70,000 clones, about 90% seen once. The sequenced sample consisted of PBMCs. These receptors were collected from a woman aged 18-29 years in good health and CMV-seropositive. The CDR3 runs from the conserved cysteine through the conserved F or W. Fields, in order: clone size, D gene, V gene, J gene, CDR3 protein, CDR3 DNA. A D gene is named only where the DNA matches it firmly. For some rows the clone size is stated as once, few or many, or as a class when expanded; others skip it.

>-|TRBD2|TRBV30|TRBJ2-3
CAWSYLAAMTDTQYF
TGTGCCTGGAGCTATCTAGCGGCAATGACAGATACGCAGTATTTT
>-|-|TRBV2|TRBJ1-1
CAHRRLNTEAFF
TGTGCCCACAGACGCCTGAACACTGAAGCTTTCTTT
>-|TRBD1|TRBV28|TRBJ1-2
CASRPGQNYGYTF
TGTGCCAGCAGACCGGGACAGAACTATGGCTACACCTTC
>few|-|TRBV2|TRBJ1-1
CASSGQGGDTEAFF
TGTGCCAGCAGTGGGCAGGGAGGTGACACTGAAGCTTTCTTT
>-|TRBD1|TRBV6-1|TRBJ1-1
CASSDTGGTEAFF
TGTGCCAGCAGTGATACAGGGGGCACTGAAGCTTTCTTT
>-|TRBD1|TRBV29-1|TRBJ2-7
CSVQPADRSPYEQYF
TGCAGCGTTCAACCTGCGGACAGGTCACCCTACGAGCAGTACTTC
>-|TRBD2|TRBV28|TRBJ2-7
CASSLGASGSRGEQYF
TGTGCCAGCAGTTTAGGGGCTAGCGGGAGCAGAGGTGAGCAGTACTTC
>few|TRBD1|TRBV7-9|TRBJ1-1
CASTLDRGMNTEAFF
TGTGCCAGCACTTTAGACAGGGGGATGAACACTGAAGCTTTCTTT
>few|-|TRBV6-4|TRBJ2-1
CASSERFDSYNEQFF
TGTGCCAGCAGTGAAAGATTTGACAGCTACAATGAGCAGTTCTTC
>few|-|TRBV30|TRBJ2-7
CAWSPETRETNYEQYF
TGTGCCTGGAGTCCAGAGACAAGAGAGACCAACTACGAGCAGTACTTC
>-|-|TRBV2|TRBJ1-2
CASSLSGYGYTF
TGTGCCAGCAGCTTATCGGGGTATGGCTACACCTTC
>-|TRBD1|TRBV7-9|TRBJ2-5
CASSSTGQGLETQYF
TGTGCCAGCAGTTCCACGGGACAGGGGCTAGAGACCCAGTACTTC
>-|-|TRBV7-4|TRBJ2-2
CATPSGTSNTGELFF
TGTGCCACTCCGTCCGGGACTTCAAACACCGGGGAGCTGTTTTTT
>-|TRBD1|TRBV6-6|TRBJ1-1
CASSPPGTGNTEAFF
TGTGCCAGCAGCCCACCAGGGACAGGGAACACTGAAGCTTTCTTT
>-|TRBD1|TRBV28|TRBJ2-1
CASSLRPTGDEQFF
TGTGCCAGCAGTTTAAGGCCGACAGGGGATGAGCAGTTCTTC
>-|TRBD1|TRBV10-3|TRBJ2-5
CAISRTGVQETQYF
TGTGCCATCAGCCGGACAGGGGTCCAAGAGACCCAGTACTTC
>-|-|TRBV4-2|TRBJ2-3
CASSQGRDPGLDTQYF
TGTGCCAGCAGCCAAGGACGAGACCCGGGACTGGATACGCAGTATTTT
>-|TRBD2|TRBV29-1|TRBJ2-1
CSVGLAGKRTYNEQFF
TGCAGCGTTGGACTAGCGGGAAAGAGGACCTACAATGAGCAGTTCTTC
>-|TRBD2|TRBV14|TRBJ2-3
CASSQLAGGTDTQYF
TGTGCCAGCAGCCAATTAGCGGGGGGCACAGATACGCAGTATTTT
>once|TRBD1|TRBV30|TRBJ2-6
CAWAWTGIASGANVLTF
TGTGCCTGGGCATGGACAGGGATTGCTTCTGGGGCCAACGTCCTGACTTTC
>-|-|TRBV21-1|TRBJ2-7
CASSKWGHTIPYEQYF
TGTGCCAGCAGCAAATGGGGACACACAATCCCCTACGAGCAGTACTTC
>-|TRBD2|TRBV7-9|TRBJ2-1
CASSLTSGGRDEQFF
TGTGCCAGCAGCCTGACTAGCGGGGGCCGGGATGAGCAGTTCTTC
>-|-|TRBV10-3|TRBJ2-7
CAISEGPGSARASSYEQYF
TGTGCCATCAGTGAAGGTCCTGGGAGCGCCCGAGCGAGTTCCTACGAGCAGTACTTC
>-|TRBD2|TRBV14|TRBJ2-7
CASSRPGLAISYEQYF
TGTGCCAGCAGCCGACCGGGACTAGCGATCTCCTACGAGCAGTACTTC
>many|TRBD2|TRBV18|TRBJ2-7
CASSPSSHGGASEQYF
TGTGCCAGCTCACCAAGTTCTCACGGGGGGGCTAGCGAGCAGTACTTC
>-|-|TRBV21-1|TRBJ2-3
CASSKTIKDTRGLAGGNWVDTQYF
TGTGCCAGCAGCAAAACAATAAAGGATACCAGGGGACTAGCGGGGGGTAATTGGGTAGATACGCAGTATTTT
>-|TRBD1|TRBV6-6|TRBJ2-5
CASSTGTGGAETQYF
TGTGCCAGCAGTACCGGGACAGGGGGCGCAGAGACCCAGTACTTC
>-|-|TRBV6-1|TRBJ1-1
CASSERAGDITEAFF
TGTGCCAGCAGTGAACGAGCAGGGGATATCACTGAAGCTTTCTTT
>few|TRBD2|TRBV6-6|TRBJ2-2
CASSYGRETGELFF
TGTGCCAGCAGTTACGGGAGGGAAACCGGGGAGCTGTTTTTT
>-|-|TRBV11-2|TRBJ2-2
CASSLGAGTAGELFF
TGTGCCAGCAGCTTAGGGGCGGGAACGGCCGGGGAGCTGTTTTTT
>-|TRBD1|TRBV9|TRBJ1-1
CASSPGQGTTEAFF
TGTGCCAGCAGTCCGGGACAGGGGACGACTGAAGCTTTCTTT
>-|TRBD2|TRBV2|TRBJ2-3
CASSETGGLGTDTQYF
TGTGCCAGCAGTGAAACGGGGGGGTTAGGCACAGATACGCAGTATTTT
>-|-|TRBV7-8|TRBJ2-7
CASSSNRQGGGQYF
TGTGCCAGCAGCTCGAATCGTCAGGGGGGTGGGCAGTACTTC
>-|TRBD2|TRBV9|TRBJ2-2
CASSGASGRAPGELFF
TGTGCCAGCAGCGGCGCTAGCGGGAGGGCCCCCGGGGAGCTGTTTTTT
>-|-|TRBV4-2|TRBJ1-3
CASSQERVYSGNTIYF
TGTGCCAGCAGCCAAGAACGGGTATACTCTGGAAACACCATATATTTT
>medium-sized|TRBD2|TRBV6-4|TRBJ2-1
CASSEAGGSYNEQFF
TGTGCCAGCAGTGAAGCGGGGGGCTCCTACAATGAGCAGTTCTTC
>once|-|TRBV19|TRBJ1-1
CASKVGLRPQGEAFF
TGTGCCAGTAAAGTTGGGCTTAGACCGCAGGGTGAAGCTTTCTTT
>-|TRBD1|TRBV28|TRBJ2-7
CASSLGDRLRSEQYF
TGTGCCAGCAGTTTGGGGGACAGGCTCCGGAGCGAGCAGTACTTC
>-|TRBD1|TRBV2|TRBJ2-7
CASSDFGDRAWEQYF
TGTGCCAGCAGTGACTTTGGGGACAGGGCTTGGGAGCAGTACTTC
>-|TRBD1|TRBV2|TRBJ1-4
CASRQQGATNEKLFF
TGTGCCAGCAGACAACAGGGGGCAACTAATGAAAAACTGTTTTTT
>once|TRBD1|TRBV5-6|TRBJ2-7
CASSLGTGMASYEQYF
TGTGCCAGCAGCTTAGGGACAGGTATGGCCTCCTACGAGCAGTACTTC
>-|TRBD1|TRBV2|TRBJ2-7
CASSEAGQGRREQYF
TGTGCCAGCAGCGAAGCGGGACAGGGGAGGCGCGAGCAGTACTTC
>-|TRBD1|TRBV18|TRBJ2-1
CASSRDREVNEQFF
TGTGCCAGCTCACGGGACAGGGAGGTCAATGAGCAGTTCTTC
>-|TRBD1|TRBV30|TRBJ2-1
CAWRGQGRLIF
TGTGCCTGGAGGGGACAGGGTCGGTTGATCTTC
>-|TRBD1|TRBV5-8|TRBJ2-5
CASSRSGGETQYF
TGTGCCAGCAGCCGGTCAGGGGGAGAGACCCAGTACTTC
>-|TRBD1|TRBV28|TRBJ1-5
CASSTRTGLNQPQHF
TGTGCCAGCAGTACCCGGACAGGGTTAAATCAGCCCCAGCATTTT
>-|-|TRBV6-5|TRBJ1-1
CASISTEAFF
TGTGCCAGCATCAGCACTGAAGCTTTCTTT
>-|TRBD2|TRBV9|TRBJ2-1
CASSVSSGGRGYNEQFF
TGTGCCAGCAGCGTTAGCTCGGGGGGTCGGGGTTACAATGAGCAGTTCTTC
>-|-|TRBV7-8|TRBJ1-2
CASSSSPAGSDYGYTF
TGTGCCAGCAGCTCCTCCCCGGCGGGGAGTGACTATGGCTACACCTTC
>many|TRBD1|TRBV11-3|TRBJ2-1
CASSARDRGSYNEQFF
TGTGCCAGCAGCGCCCGGGACAGAGGGAGCTACAATGAGCAGTTCTTC
>-|TRBD1|TRBV18|TRBJ2-3
CASSPPGQGSLVADTQYF
TGTGCCAGCTCACCCCCGGGACAGGGGTCTCTAGTGGCAGATACGCAGTATTTT
>-|TRBD1|TRBV5-1|TRBJ2-6
CASSPETGVASGANVLTF
TGCGCCAGCAGCCCCGAGACAGGGGTGGCCTCTGGGGCCAACGTCCTGACTTTC
>once|TRBD1|TRBV28|TRBJ2-7
CASSFSDRGVDQYF
TGTGCCAGCAGTTTCTCCGACAGGGGAGTCGACCAGTACTTC
>-|TRBD1|TRBV19|TRBJ2-3
CASSIGTGSTTDTQYF
TGTGCCAGTAGTATCGGGACAGGGTCTACGACAGATACGCAGTATTTT
>once|-|TRBV5-1|TRBJ1-1
CASCYGPANTEAFF
TGCGCCAGCTGCTATGGGCCAGCGAACACTGAAGCTTTCTTT